This is a list of T cell receptor beta chains from one sample in a study of cytotoxic CD8 clonotypes in ibrutinib-treated CLL. This table comes from immunoSEQ multiplex PCR, and its TCRdb copy is limited to in-frame clones, with some not included. The table includes fewer than 400,000 clones, roughly two thirds detected once. The specimen comprised PBMCs, sampled after 36 months of ibrutinib treatment. The receptors shown here come from a human donor with chronic lymphocytic leukemia. The CDR3 runs from the conserved cysteine through the conserved F or W. D genes are given only for firm matches. Not every row has a clone size; where given, it reads once, few, many or a size class.

- TRBJ1-5 - TRBV29-1 CSVGRVGQPQHF TGCAGCGTTGGGAGGGTGGGTCAGCCCCAGCATTTT
- TRBJ1-4 once TRBV5-1 CASSARSGGGNEKLFF TGCGCCAGCAGCGCGCGCTCAGGAGGGGGTAATGAAAAACTGTTTTTT
- TRBJ1-1 - TRBV5-8 CASSLNGGGNTEAFF TGTGCCAGCAGCTTGAACGGTGGGGGGAACACTGAAGCTTTCTTT
TRBD1 TRBJ2-1 - TRBV27 CASSRTGGNTEQFF TGTGCCAGCAGTCGGACAGGGGGTAATACTGAGCAGTTCTTC
- TRBJ2-3 - TRBV27 CASSHVPPGRDTQYF TGTGCCAGCAGTCACGTCCCCCCAGGGAGAGATACGCAGTATTTT
- TRBJ2-7 - TRBV5-6 CASSPYGGWGYEQYF TGTGCCAGCAGCCCGTACGGGGGCTGGGGTTACGAGCAGTACTTC
- TRBJ2-7 - TRBV5-5 CASSQTGLLYEQYF TGTGCCAGCAGCCAAACAGGACTCCTCTACGAGCAGTACTTC
- TRBJ2-5 - TRBV7-6 CASSFQRVFFPETQYF TGTGCCAGCAGCTTTCAGCGGGTCTTCTTTCCGGAGACCCAGTACTTC
TRBD1 TRBJ1-2 - TRBV4-1 CASSQAGQQLYGYTF TGCGCCAGCAGCCAGGCGGGACAGCAACTCTATGGCTACACCTTC
- TRBJ1-1 - TRBV9 CASSVVLLVNTEAFF TGTGCCAGCAGCGTAGTTCTACTGGTTAACACTGAAGCTTTCTTT
- TRBJ2-5 - TRBV7-8 CASSEEQETQYF TGTGCCAGCAGCGAAGAACAAGAGACCCAGTACTTC
TRBD1 TRBJ2-7 few TRBV7-9 CASSLVGTGYEQYF TGTGCCAGCAGCTTAGTGGGGACAGGGTACGAGCAGTACTTC
- TRBJ1-4 - TRBV19 CASSLTRGRVEKLFF TGTGCCAGTAGTCTGACCAGGGGCAGGGTTGAAAAACTGTTTTTT
- TRBJ2-7 - TRBV29-1 CSVNAGPYEQYF TGCAGCGTTAATGCAGGTCCCTACGAGCAGTACTTC
TRBD1 TRBJ2-7 - TRBV7-6 CASSLFVGTGSYEQYF TGTGCCAGCAGCTTATTCGTTGGGACAGGGTCCTACGAGCAGTACTTC
TRBD1 TRBJ1-2 - TRBV7-8 CASSLPGTGGYGYTF TGTGCCAGCAGCTTACCCGGGACAGGGGGCTATGGCTACACCTTC
TRBD2 TRBJ2-1 - TRBV28 CASLGGRSRRRYNEQFF TGTGCCAGCCTCGGCGGGAGGAGCCGCCGACGATACAATGAGCAGTTCTTC
TRBD2 TRBJ2-7 few TRBV27 CASSLTGLAGPYEQYF TGTGCCAGCAGTTTAACTGGACTAGCGGGACCCTACGAGCAGTACTTC
- TRBJ2-1 - TRBV4-1 CASSQGGSNEQFF TGCGCCAGCAGCCAAGGGGGCAGCAATGAGCAGTTCTTC
TRBD1 TRBJ1-5 few TRBV6-6 CATTGFGQPQHF TGTGCCACGACAGGGTTTGGGCAGCCCCAGCATTTT
- TRBJ1-4 - TRBV4-1 CASSPRQWAGSEKLFF TGCGCCAGCAGCCCACGTCAGTGGGCAGGGAGTGAAAAACTGTTTTTT
- TRBJ1-1 - TRBV7-3 CASSTGPGTEAFF TGTGCCAGCAGCACAGGACCTGGGACTGAAGCTTTCTTT
TRBD2 TRBJ2-3 - TRBV7-6 CASSSLAGADTQYF TGTGCCAGCAGCTCTTTAGCGGGCGCAGATACGCAGTATTTT
- TRBJ1-1 - TRBV29-1 CSVGRHGTPEAFF TGCAGCGTTGGTCGTCATGGGACACCTGAAGCTTTCTTT
- TRBJ2-7 - TRBV13 CASSSLGDRPWASEQYF TGTGCCAGCAGCTCCCTGGGAGACAGGCCTTGGGCGAGCGAGCAGTACTTC
- TRBJ1-2 few TRBV4-1 CASSQDRQGRDYGYTF TGCGCCAGCAGCCAAGATCGTCAGGGCAGGGACTATGGCTACACCTTC
- TRBJ1-2 - TRBV2 CASLFSRTAGYTF TGTGCCAGCCTCTTTTCCCGGACAGCAGGCTACACCTTC
- TRBJ2-1 - TRBV4-1 CASSQDRLENYNEQFF TGCGCCAGCAGCCAAGATCGACTAGAGAACTACAATGAGCAGTTCTTC
TRBD1 TRBJ2-3 - TRBV6-1 CASSGGAQGAYTDTQYF TGTGCCAGCAGTGGGGGCGCACAGGGGGCATACACAGATACGCAGTATTTT
TRBD2 TRBJ2-1 - TRBV9 CASSLGGAYEQFF TGTGCCAGCAGCCTCGGGGGGGCCTATGAGCAGTTCTTC